The entry below describes one T cell receptor beta chain. Its antigen is unidentified. TCRdb used MiXCR to reprocess the 5' RACE reads, holding one entry per CDR3 protein. Here the sample spans approximately 230,000 distinct CDR3 sequences, over 5.5% being singletons. The data originate from a study of identical twins. Points from the study as a whole: Models underestimated TCR alpha sharing (out-of-frame) in monozygotic twins.

CDR1 is SGHTA and CDR2 is FQGNSA in the germline V gene. The CDR3 totals 16 residues. V lost 10 bases to trimming and J lost 5 bases, with 26 bases between them. The same specimen was also included in a second study, on T cells expressing NK-cell markers. That source notes: Seven of the eight sequenced donors were classified as HCMV-seropositive, and one was classified as seronegative. Leadership of the CD3+CD56-NKG2C+ fraction also belonged to these clonotypes in several donors.

This clonotype was obtained from a woman aged 18-30 years in good health. The sequenced sample was CD8+ T cells sorted from blood. The chain joins TRBV7-2 to TRBJ2-5, with a possible D match to TRBD1 (6 bases). CDR3 sequence reads: CAINDDMRGTHETQYF. The CDR3 coding sequence is TGTGCCATCAACGACGATATGAGGGGGACCCATGAGACCCAGTACTTC.